The rows below give T cell receptor beta chains drawn from one sample of a study of tumor-infiltrating lymphocytes in primary liver carcinoma. In TCRdb, the multiplex PCR reads were re-called with MiXCR into one record per CDR3 protein. This table holds tens of thousands of distinct CDR3 sequences, 72% found once. Specimen: liver tumor tissue from sampling region 1. Source of these receptors: a middle-aged man with primary liver carcinoma and hepatitis B virus infection. The CDR3 runs from the conserved cysteine through the conserved F or W. The size entry is marked missing in some rows and otherwise reads once, few, many or a size class.

cdr3_aa	v_call	j_call	clone_size
CVSSLADTANEQCF	TRBV11-2	TRBJ2-7	NA
CASSLEGVLYNVQFF	TRBV5-1	TRBJ2-1	NA
CASSQDFLPSGEQYF	TRBV4-1	TRBJ2-7	NA
CASSRTTKETQYF	TRBV12-3/TRBV12-4	TRBJ2-5	many
CAYSGGAREKLFF	TRBV30	TRBJ1-4	NA
CATSPKGLDTGELFF	TRBV24-1	TRBJ2-2	NA
CASSLGGGTAANYGYTF	TRBV28	TRBJ1-2	many
CASSFGTGDNEQFF	TRBV6-5	TRBJ2-1	NA
CATSERSGATDTQYF	TRBV10-3	TRBJ2-3	NA
CAVSGDRANTEALF	TRBV10-3	TRBJ1-1	NA
CASSQRPVQTQETQYF	TRBV4-1	TRBJ2-5	NA
CASSEGGRPHETQYF	TRBV10-1	TRBJ2-5	many
CASSQNTDSVGQPQYF	TRBV4-1	NA	NA
CVGSLEGNYGYTF	TRBV11-2	TRBJ1-2	NA
CASSFSTGGLRGGQYF	TRBV5-6	TRBJ2-3	many
CASSQAGQGVMNTEVFF	TRBV11-1	TRBJ1-1	NA
CASSPGGNTGELFF	TRBV11-2	TRBJ2-2	NA
CASSSRSGSTDTQYF	TRBV6-2/TRBV6-3	TRBJ2-3	many
CSPNSDSTKAKNIQHF	TRBV29-1	TRBJ2-4	NA
CASSFLTAGNQPQHF	TRBV11-3	TRBJ1-5	NA
CTSSYAGTFYDEQFF	TRBV6-2/TRBV6-3	TRBJ2-1	once
CASSDPRDRGADTQYF	TRBV6-1	TRBJ2-3	many
CVSGTGAVDNQPQHF	TRBV12-3/TRBV12-4	TRBJ1-5	NA
CASSPGAPRLAGKSYNEQFF	TRBV5-1	TRBJ2-1	once
CASSQASEGELFF	TRBV4-1	TRBJ2-2	many
CASSLEGTGVGEQYF	TRBV5-1	TRBJ2-7	many
CASSEDVGSTQYF	TRBV6-1	TRBJ2-3	once
CASRIVAGASGELFF	TRBV11-2	TRBJ2-2	NA
CASSLTGQGRNTMYF	TRBV7-9	TRBJ1-3	NA
CVWGGTVDGNTIYF	TRBV30	TRBJ1-3	once
CASRISTSLTRYDYTF	TRBV28	TRBJ1-2	NA
CRVADAVTSSYEEYF	TRBV29-1	TRBJ2-7	NA
CASSETVSNQPHHF	TRBV12-3/TRBV12-4	TRBJ1-5	NA
CASSTTSDYNEQFF	TRBV6-1	TRBJ2-1	NA
CATTLGGSSTEASF	TRBV5-1	TRBJ1-1	once
CASSYHRDSSYKQYF	TRBV6-6	TRBJ2-7	NA
CASSFERAGAGELFF	TRBV11-2	TRBJ2-2	medium-sized
CASSSRGSKDWISYEQYF	TRBV28	TRBJ2-7	NA
CASIQSGSYEQYF	TRBV6-5	TRBJ2-7	NA
CTTSFLNTGELFF	TRBV5-4	TRBJ2-2	NA
CASTRCEYYEQYF	TRBV12-3/TRBV12-4	TRBJ2-7	NA
CASDRESTDKQYF	TRBV12-3/TRBV12-4	TRBJ2-3	NA
CASSRGQSYNEQFF	TRBV5-1	TRBJ2-1	many
CASSLDSGYSNQPQHF	TRBV7-9	TRBJ1-5	NA
CAGSTGFSYEQYF	TRBV5-4	TRBJ2-7	NA
CASSYAVDGRGELFF	TRBV6-5	TRBJ2-2	once
CASSLEGLAGASNEQIF	TRBV5-1	TRBJ2-1	NA
CASIATVYGYTF	TRBV6-1	TRBJ1-2	NA